This T cell receptor (beta chain) was found in a study of cytomegalovirus exposure and HLA in healthy donors. The CDR3 length is 13 residues. In germline, CDR1 is SNHLY, CDR2 FYNNEI. In the PCR, 60 Vbeta and 13 Jbeta primers were used. Only in-frame clones appear in the TCRdb table, and some are missing; sequencing was by immunoSEQ multiplex PCR. The table includes some 170,000 clones, just over 70% detected once. Study-wide results and limits: Per a prior analysis, the majority of TCR beta V segments were productive roughly 87% or roughly 30% of the time.

Of note for this clone: As yet, its antigen is unknown.

This clonotype was sampled from a human donor in good health. The V call is TRBV2, the J call TRBJ1-4; D is ambiguous. Sequencing used PBMCs. CDR3 DNA sequence: TGTGCGCAGCGGGGATTAACTAATGAAAAACTGTTTTTT. This encodes CAQRGLTNEKLFF.